This section outlines one T cell receptor (beta chain) sequence together with its context. This entry belongs to a study of OX40 agonist ivuxolimab in advanced cancers. Assay: immunoSEQ multiplex PCR; the TCRdb copy retains only in-frame clones and omits some. The data show over 85,000 clones, with 80% to 90% seen just once and around 6% held by the top ten. V lost 2 bases to trimming and J lost 4 bases, with 17 bases between them. CDR1 and CDR2 (germline): MGHDK, SYGVNS. CDR3 length equals 17 residues. The receptor's source is an adult with an advanced solid tumor such as melanoma, head and neck, liver or kidney cancer. Specimen: CD4+ or CD8+ T cells sorted from blood, collected in a trial of the OX40 agonist ivuxolimab. The V gene is TRBV25-1, the J gene TRBJ2-2, with D tentatively TRBD1 or TRBD2 (6 bases each). The CDR3 DNA reads as TGTGCCAGCAGTGAACCACAGGGAGGAGTAGGCACCGGGGAGCTGTTTTTT. This codes for CASSEPQGGVGTGELFF.